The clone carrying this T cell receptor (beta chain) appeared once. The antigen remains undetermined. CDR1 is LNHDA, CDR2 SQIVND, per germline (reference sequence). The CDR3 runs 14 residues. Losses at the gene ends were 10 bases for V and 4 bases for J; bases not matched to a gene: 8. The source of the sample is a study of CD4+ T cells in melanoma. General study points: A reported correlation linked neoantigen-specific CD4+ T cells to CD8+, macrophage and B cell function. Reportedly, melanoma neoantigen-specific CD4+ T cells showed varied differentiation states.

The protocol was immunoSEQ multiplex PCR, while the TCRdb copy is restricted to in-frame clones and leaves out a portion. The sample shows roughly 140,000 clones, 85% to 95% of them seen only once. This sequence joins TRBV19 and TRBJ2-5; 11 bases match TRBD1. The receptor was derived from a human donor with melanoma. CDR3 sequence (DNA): TGTGCCACCACGGACAGGGGGCGATCAGAGACCCAGTACTTC. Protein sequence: CATTDRGRSETQYF. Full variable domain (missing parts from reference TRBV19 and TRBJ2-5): DGGITQSPKYLFRKEGQNVTLSCEQNLNHDAMYWYRQDPGQGLRLIYYSQIVNDFQKGDIAEGYSVSREKKESFPLTVTSAQKNPTAFYLCATTDRGRSETQYFGPGTRLLVL.